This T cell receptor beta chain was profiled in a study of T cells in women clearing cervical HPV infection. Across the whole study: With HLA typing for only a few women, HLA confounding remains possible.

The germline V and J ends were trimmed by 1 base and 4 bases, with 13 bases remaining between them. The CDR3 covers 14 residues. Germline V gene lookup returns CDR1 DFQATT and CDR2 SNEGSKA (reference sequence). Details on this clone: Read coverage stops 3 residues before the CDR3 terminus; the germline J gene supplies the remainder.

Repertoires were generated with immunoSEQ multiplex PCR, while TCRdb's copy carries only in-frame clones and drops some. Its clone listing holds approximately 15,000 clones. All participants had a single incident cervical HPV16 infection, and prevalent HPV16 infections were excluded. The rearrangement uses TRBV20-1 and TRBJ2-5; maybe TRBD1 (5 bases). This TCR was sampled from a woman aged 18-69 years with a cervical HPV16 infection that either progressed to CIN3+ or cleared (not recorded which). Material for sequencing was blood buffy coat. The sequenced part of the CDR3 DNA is TGCAGTGCTAGAGTTGGCAGGGAATCAGAGACC. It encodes CSARVGRESET. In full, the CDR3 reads CSARVGRESETQYF.